This TCR beta chain was sequenced for a study of shared clonotypes between healthy human individuals. Study-wide context: A few men and a couple of women, aged 18 to 49, were donors. Regarding the study as a whole: Approximately 4.6% of naive CD4 clonotypes were shared across several donors.

Regarding this clone: Its antigen is not identified.

TCRdb's copy holds only in-frame clones and misses some; the assay was immunoSEQ multiplex PCR. The data contain 600,000 to 800,000 clones, just under 75% of them singletons. Sample: memory CD4+ T cells sorted from blood. Stated subset: CD45RA-negative fraction. The receptor was isolated from a woman between 25 and 40 years old in good health.

CDR3 sequence: CASSPAGTYYEQYF. CDR3 nucleotides: TGCGCCAGCAGTCCCGCGGGGACATACTACGAGCAGTACTTC. The J gene is TRBJ2-7, the V gene TRBV23-1; possibly TRBD1 or TRBD2 for D (6 bases each). TRBV23-1 is an ORF; its function is uncertain. This CDR3 contains 14 residues. The germline V and J ends were trimmed by 4 bases and 3 bases, with 13 bases remaining between them.